This entry lists 2 T cell receptor beta chains sequenced from one sample in a study of response to subunit inactivated influenza vaccine (dated by TCRdb to 2017 to 2018). The method behind the library was RT-PCR. Instrument on record: Illumina HiSeq 2500. TCRdb ran its own pipeline on the public reads, namely fastp trimming at Q25 and MiXCR clone calling, and kept in-frame beta chains. Rows merge per CDR3 protein into single entries with the most common DNA and genes. Across this sample there are over 750,000 distinct CDR3 sequences, with around 20% seen only once. 10% of the sample is taken by the ten largest. The sample was PBMCs from blood, taken 4 to 6 days after vaccination. These TCRs come from a man between 50 and 59 years old who received an inactivated influenza vaccine. Donor details come from another sample of the same person, matched by shared clones.

This clonotype was seen only a few times. The chain is built from TRBV24-1 and TRBJ2-3; 9 bases map to TRBD2. Looked up from germline, CDR1 is KGHDR and CDR2 is SFDVKD. This CDR3 spans 16 amino acids. V gave up 2 bases and J gave up 0 bases; unmatched junction bases: 2. DNA for the CDR3: TGTGCCACCAGTGATTATACTAGCGGGAGCACAGATACGCAGTATTTT. Its protein product is CATSDYTSGSTDTQYF.

CDR3 in DNA: TGTGCCAGCAGCGGGACTAGCGGGGGGGACCCGACTTTTTGGGAGCTGTTTTTT. Translating it yields CASSGTSGGDPTFWELFF. The genes are TRBV11-2 and TRBJ2-2; 16 bases fit TRBD2. Germline V gene data show CDR1 as SGHAT and CDR2 as FQNNGV. Trimming at V came to 5 bases and at J to 9 bases, leaving 12 bases not matched to a gene. CDR3 length: 18 amino acids.